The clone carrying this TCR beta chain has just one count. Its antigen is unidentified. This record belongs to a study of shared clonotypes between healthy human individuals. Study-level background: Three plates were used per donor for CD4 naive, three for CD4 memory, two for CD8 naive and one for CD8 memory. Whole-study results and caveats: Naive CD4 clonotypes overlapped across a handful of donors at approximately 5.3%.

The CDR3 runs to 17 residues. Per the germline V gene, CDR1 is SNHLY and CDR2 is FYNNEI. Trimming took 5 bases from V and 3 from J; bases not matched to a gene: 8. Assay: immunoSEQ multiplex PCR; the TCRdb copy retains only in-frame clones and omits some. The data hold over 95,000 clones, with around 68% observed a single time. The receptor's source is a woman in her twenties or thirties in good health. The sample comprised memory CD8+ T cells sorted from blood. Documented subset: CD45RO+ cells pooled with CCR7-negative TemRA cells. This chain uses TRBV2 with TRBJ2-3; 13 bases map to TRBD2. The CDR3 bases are TGTGCCAGCAGTCGGACTAGCGGGAGAGGAGGGACAGATACGCAGTATTTT. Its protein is CASSRTSGRGGTDTQYF.